The next 14 T cell receptor beta chains were all read from a single sample in a study of preoperative IRX-2 immunotherapy in early breast cancer. Noted treatment: preoperative locoregional IRX-2 cytokine immunotherapy. The table came from immunoSEQ multiplex PCR; TCRdb's copy has only in-frame clones and leaves some out. Among roughly 27,000 clones listed, nearly 80% were seen once. Sequences were derived from lymph node tissue, sampled before IRX-2 immunotherapy. The receptors derive from a human donor with breast cancer.

The J gene is TRBJ1-6, the V gene TRBV23-1; the D is unclear. TRBV23-1 is filed as an ORF, its function uncertain. With 6 bases removed from V and 9 bases from J, the gap between germline ends came to 18 bases. CDR3 length: 15 residues. This chain's CDR3 is CASSQVFNSGSPLHF. CDR3 DNA: TGCGCCAGCAGCCAAGTATTCAACAGTGGTTCACCCCTCCACTTT.

The chain employs TRBV29-1 and TRBJ1-1; 9 nucleotides align to TRBD1. CDR1 is SQVTM, CDR2 ANQGSEA, per germline. V trimming: 7 bases; J trimming: 4 bases; junction bases outside the gene matches: 7. This CDR3 spans 13 amino acids. The CDR3 coding sequence is TGCAGCGGGGACAGGGAAGAGCGCACTGAAGCTTTCTTT. It codes for CSGDREERTEAFF. Complete variable domain (other parts from reference TRBV29-1 and TRBJ1-1): SAVISQKPSRDICQRGTSLTIQCQVDSQVTMMFWYRQQPGQSLTLIATANQGSEATYESGFVIDKFPISRPNLTFSTLTVSNMSPEDSSIYLCSGDREERTEAFFGQGTRLTVV.

The rearrangement joins TRBV19 to TRBJ1-6, with 8 nucleotides matching TRBD1. The CDR3 spans 16 residues. CDR1 LNHDA and CDR2 SQIVND come from the germline V gene (reference sequence). With 6 bases clipped from V and 9 bases from J, the junction kept 13 bases outside the gene matches. The CDR3 nucleotides are TGTGCCAGTAGATCAACCTCCGGGACAGGCCTTTCACCCCTCCACTTT. Residues: CASRSTSGTGLSPLHF.

This clone has just a few counts. The CDR3 DNA sequence: TGTGCCAGCAGTTATCACCGGGACAGGGGAAATCAGCCCCAGCATTTT. Translating gives CASSYHRDRGNQPQHF. The chain uses TRBV6-8 and TRBJ1-5; 10 bases are a match to TRBD1. J gave up 4 bases and V 3 bases, and 6 bases lay outside the gene matches. This CDR3 contains 16 residues. Germline assignment: CDR1 MNHGY and CDR2 SAAAGT.

V usage is TRBV10-2 and J usage is TRBJ2-7; TRBD1 aligns across 9 bases. The V gene end was trimmed by 6 bases and the J gene end by 4 bases; junction bases not matched to a gene: 7. Germline V gene data show CDR1 as WSHSY and CDR2 as SAAADI. The CDR3 length is 14 residues. The CDR3 nucleotides are TGCGCCAGCAGCACCGCGGACAGGGGTTACGAGCAGTACTTC. Translation gives CASSTADRGYEQYF.

The gene calls are TRBV5-1 and TRBJ1-1; tentatively, D is TRBD1 (6 bases). Per the germline V gene, CDR1 is SGHRS and CDR2 is YFSETQ. The CDR3 covers 14 residues. Between the trimmed V and J ends, which lost 4 bases and 0 bases, there was a span of 10 bases. The CDR3 nucleotides read TGCGCCAGCAGCCAAGACAGGCTGAACACTGAAGCTTTCTTT. Encoded protein: CASSQDRLNTEAFF. Looking up the rest from reference TRBV5-1 and TRBJ1-1 gives the full variable domain: KAGVTQTPRYLIKTRGQQVTLSCSPISGHRSVSWYQQTPGQGLQFLFEYFSETQRNKGNFPGRFSGRQFSNSRSEMNVSTLELGDSALYLCASSQDRLNTEAFFGQGTRLTVV.

This clone was counted between two and nine times. The chain's CDR3 is CASRQDRGSSPLHF. The CDR3, as DNA: TGTGCCAGCAGACAAGACAGGGGAAGCTCACCCCTCCACTTT. J is TRBJ1-6 and V is TRBV11-3; 8 nucleotides match TRBD1. The germline gives CDR1 SGHNT, CDR2 YENEEA. The junction had 8 bases not matched to a gene; V was cut back by 6 bases and J by 10 bases. This CDR3 has 14 residues.

The gene calls are TRBV11-3 and TRBJ2-1; D may be TRBD2 (5 bases). CDR3 length: 14 amino acids. Trimming pared 5 bases from V and 7 bases from J, leaving 15 bases between. Germline CDR1 is SGHNT and CDR2 is YENEEA. As DNA, the CDR3 is TGTGCCAGCAGCCGCTTGGACTCGGTTAATGAGCAGTTCTTC. Protein sequence: CASSRLDSVNEQFF.

The V and J genes are TRBV28 and TRBJ1-6, with a tentative D call TRBD1 (5 bases). This CDR3 has 14 amino acids. CDR1 is MDHEN and CDR2 is SYDVKM in the germline V gene. Trimming shortened V by 0 bases and J by 9 bases, and 9 bases separated the two germline ends. The CDR3 here is CASSLWGRGSPLHF. CDR3 DNA: TGTGCCAGCAGTTTATGGGGGCGAGGTTCACCCCTCCACTTT.

The chain couples TRBV15 to TRBJ2-7, with 7 nucleotides matching TRBD1. The CDR3 contains 14 residues. V was clipped by 8 bases and J by 6 bases; unmatched bases: 13. Germline V gene sequence: CDR1 LNHNV, CDR2 YYDKDF (reference sequence). CDR3 bases: TGTGCCACCCGAACGTGGGACAGTAATTCCGAGCAGTACTTC. Amino acid sequence: CATRTWDSNSEQYF.

The chain has TRBV11-3 and TRBJ1-1, with D unclear. CDR1 and CDR2 (germline): SGHNT, YENEEA. V was shortened by 5 bases and J by 3 bases, with 13 bases between the two germline ends. This CDR3 spans 14 amino acids. CDR3 DNA: TGTGCCAGCAGCGGCCACCCCGAGGACACTGAAGCTTTCTTT. It is translated as CASSGHPEDTEAFF.

The V gene is TRBV14, the J gene TRBJ1-3, with D unresolved. CDR1 SGHDN and CDR2 FVKESK come from the germline V gene. CDR3 length equals 15 residues. V lost 2 bases, J lost 0 bases, and 8 bases lay in between. Here the CDR3 reads CASSQKGFSGNTIYF. The DNA of the CDR3 is TGTGCCAGCAGCCAAAAGGGTTTCTCTGGAAACACCATATATTTT.

The chain has TRBV6-8 and TRBJ1-3; D is unresolved. Germline CDR1 is MNHGY and CDR2 is SAAAGT. V was pared by 2 bases and J by 0 bases, with 8 bases between. This CDR3 is built from 15 residues. The CDR3 sequence is CASSYAHNSGNTIYF. As DNA, the CDR3 is TGTGCCAGCAGTTACGCGCACAACTCTGGAAACACCATATATTTT.

The chain uses TRBV6-8 and TRBJ1-5, with 9 positions matching TRBD1. The J segment lost 5 bases and the V segment lost 5 bases, leaving 4 bases of the junction unmatched. The CDR3 is made up of 14 amino acids. Germline assignment: CDR1 MNHGY and CDR2 SAAAGT. CDR3 sequence (DNA): TGTGCCAGCAGTATAGGACAGGGGTATCAGCCCCAGCATTTT. It encodes CASSIGQGYQPQHF.